This T cell receptor (beta chain) emerged from a study of T cells in localized non-small cell lung cancer. The germline V gene has CDR1 MNHGY and CDR2 SAAAGT. CDR3 length equals 15 residues. The ends were cut back, 7 bases at V and 0 bases at J, with 16 bases in the middle. In this sample, this clone turned up a few times. Its antigen is not identified. Whole-study results and caveats: It remains possible that heterogeneity exists, since only one tumor region was sequenced. For the top 100 tumor clones, a median roughly 53 also appeared in adjacent lung. Clonality peaked in uninvolved adjacent lung rather than tumor.

Only in-frame clones appear in the TCRdb table, and some are missing; sequencing was by immunoSEQ multiplex PCR. Here the sample spans 1,000 to 1,500 clones, 20% being singletons. The uninvolved lung lay at least 2 cm from the tumor margin and lacked atypia. This sequence joins TRBV6-8 and TRBJ2-7, with TRBD2 as a possible D gene (6 bases). This TCR was recovered from a male donor older than 55 with stage I lung adenocarcinoma. This sample comprised normal lung tissue next to the tumor, obtained before any cancer treatment. The CDR3 sequence is CASTKEGGGSYEQYF. DNA of the CDR3: TGTGCCAGCACAAAGGAGGGTGGCGGCTCCTACGAGCAGTACTTC.